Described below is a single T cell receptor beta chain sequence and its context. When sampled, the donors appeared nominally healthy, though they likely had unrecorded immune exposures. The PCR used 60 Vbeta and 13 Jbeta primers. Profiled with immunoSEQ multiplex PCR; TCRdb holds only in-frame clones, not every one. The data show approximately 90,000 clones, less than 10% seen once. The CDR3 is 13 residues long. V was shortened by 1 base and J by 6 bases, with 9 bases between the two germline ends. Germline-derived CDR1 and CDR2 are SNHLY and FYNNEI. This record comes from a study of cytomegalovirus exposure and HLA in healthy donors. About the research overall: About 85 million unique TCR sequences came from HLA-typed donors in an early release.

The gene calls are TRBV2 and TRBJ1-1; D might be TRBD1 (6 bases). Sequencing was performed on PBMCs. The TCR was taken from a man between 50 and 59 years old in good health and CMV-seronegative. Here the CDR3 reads CASSEDRAPEAFF. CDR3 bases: TGTGCCAGCAGTGAAGACAGGGCCCCTGAAGCTTTCTTT.